These T cell receptor beta chains were read from a single sample in a study of T cell repertoires in cytomegalovirus infection. MiXCR, applied by TCRdb to the reads, yields one record per CDR3 protein. Seen here are some 97,000 distinct CDR3 sequences, 20% to 30% observed once, and the top ten hold 35% to 50%. Sequences were obtained from CD8+ T cells from PBMCs. The receptors derive from a human donor in good health (CMV status not recorded). Some clones in this sample may be carry-over from other donors' samples. The CDR3 runs from the conserved cysteine through the conserved F or W. A D gene is named only where the DNA matches it firmly. The listing skips clone size in some rows; elsewhere it reads once, few, many or a size class.

clone size: NA; J gene: TRBJ2-6; CDR3 length: 19; V gene: TRBV2; D gene: NA; CDR3 protein: CASSEAPPGEISGANVLTF; CDR3 DNA: TGTGCCAGCAGTGAAGCCCCCCCAGGAGAGATCTCTGGGGCCAACGTCCTGACTTTC
clone size: few; J gene: TRBJ2-1; CDR3 length: 11; V gene: TRBV6-6; D gene: NA; CDR3 protein: CASSYSVEQFF; CDR3 DNA: TGTGCCAGCAGTTACTCGGTTGAGCAGTTCTTC
clone size: NA; J gene: TRBJ1-1; CDR3 length: 13; V gene: TRBV19; D gene: NA; CDR3 protein: CASSQVVNTEAFF; CDR3 DNA: TGTGCCAGTAGCCAAGTAGTGAACACTGAAGCTTTCTTT
clone size: many; J gene: TRBJ2-3; CDR3 length: 19; V gene: TRBV5-1; D gene: TRBD2; CDR3 protein: CASSSSEDAPGLATDTQYF; CDR3 DNA: TGCGCCAGCAGCTCGTCTGAGGACGCTCCGGGACTAGCGACAGATACGCAGTATTTT
clone size: NA; J gene: TRBJ2-1; CDR3 length: 13; V gene: TRBV11-3; D gene: NA; CDR3 protein: CASGRPGYNEQFF; CDR3 DNA: TGTGCCAGCGGACGTCCCGGTTACAATGAGCAGTTCTTC
clone size: many; J gene: TRBJ2-7; CDR3 length: 13; V gene: TRBV7-9; D gene: TRBD1; CDR3 protein: CASSPGTDYEQYF; CDR3 DNA: TGTGCCAGCAGCCCCGGGACAGACTACGAGCAGTACTTC
clone size: few; J gene: TRBJ1-2; CDR3 length: 13; V gene: TRBV29-1; D gene: NA; CDR3 protein: CSVAGTGSYGYTF; CDR3 DNA: TGCAGCGTCGCCGGTACAGGAAGCTATGGCTACACCTTC
clone size: many; J gene: TRBJ2-3; CDR3 length: 17; V gene: TRBV20-1; D gene: TRBD2; CDR3 protein: CSARGLGTSGTTDTQYF; CDR3 DNA: TGCAGTGCTAGAGGCCTGGGGACTAGCGGAACCACAGATACGCAGTATTTT
clone size: NA; J gene: TRBJ2-7; CDR3 length: 16; V gene: TRBV4-1; D gene: NA; CDR3 protein: CASSQGADTVFYEQYF; CDR3 DNA: TGCGCCAGCAGCCAGGGGGCGGACACCGTTTTCTACGAGCAGTACTTC
clone size: many; J gene: TRBJ1-5; CDR3 length: 13; V gene: TRBV6-1; D gene: NA; CDR3 protein: CASKDSYNQPQHF; CDR3 DNA: TGTGCCAGCAAAGACTCCTACAATCAGCCCCAGCATTTT
clone size: few; J gene: TRBJ2-3; CDR3 length: 15; V gene: TRBV6-2/TRBV6-3; D gene: NA; CDR3 protein: CASRDPPGLTDTQYF; CDR3 DNA: TGTGCCAGCAGGGACCCGCCGGGCCTTACAGATACGCAGTATTTT
clone size: NA; J gene: TRBJ2-1; CDR3 length: 14; V gene: TRBV19; D gene: TRBD2; CDR3 protein: CATRLAGGPDEQFF; CDR3 DNA: TGTGCCACCCGACTAGCGGGAGGGCCCGATGAGCAGTTCTTC
clone size: many; J gene: TRBJ2-1; CDR3 length: 14; V gene: TRBV7-3; D gene: TRBD2; CDR3 protein: CASSSGLDYNEQFF; CDR3 DNA: TGTGCCAGCAGCTCGGGACTAGATTACAATGAGCAGTTCTTC
clone size: NA; J gene: TRBJ2-3; CDR3 length: 15; V gene: TRBV5-4; D gene: NA; CDR3 protein: CASSLVGSSTDTQYF; CDR3 DNA: TGTGCCAGCAGCTTGGTTGGGAGTAGCACAGATACGCAGTATTTT
clone size: NA; J gene: TRBJ2-3; CDR3 length: 15; V gene: TRBV28; D gene: NA; CDR3 protein: CASSPGPIPTDTQYF; CDR3 DNA: TGTGCCAGCAGTCCCGGGCCTATCCCCACAGATACGCAGTATTTT
clone size: NA; J gene: TRBJ2-2; CDR3 length: 13; V gene: TRBV12-3/TRBV12-4; D gene: NA; CDR3 protein: CASSASNTGELFF; CDR3 DNA: TGTGCCAGCAGTGCCAGTAACACCGGGGAGCTGTTTTTT